This T cell receptor beta chain was obtained from a study of T cells after yellow fever vaccination (dated by TCRdb to the late 2010s). General notes on the study: The SMART-Seq v4 Ultra Low Input RNA kit was used to prepare libraries from fractions with low cell numbers. The cohort comprised two healthy male donors, one aged 18 to 30 and one aged 30 to 39 years. Blood was collected at multiple timepoints before and after primary and secondary immunization, and bulk PBMC replicates and cell subsets were isolated. To follow T-cell clones before and after both primary and booster YFV17D yellow fever vaccination, bulk TCR alpha and beta repertoires underwent longitudinal sequencing. Study-wide conclusions, independent of this receptor: The secondary T-cell response was weaker than the primary response but faster, peaking on day 5 instead of day 15. A small share of clonotypes was detected in both CD4 and CD8 compartments, with the overlap likely arising from convergent recombination. Because abundant contaminating clonotypes from the bulk population could be contained in FACS-sorted repertoires, computational filtering was required. Because only two donors were included in the study, the extent to which the findings can be generalized is limited. After the booster, most of the clones that had expanded following primary vaccination were detected again (around 95% of CD4 and 88% of CD8), which suggests that memory was broadly maintained.

TCR cDNA was synthesized by 5'RACE template switching, through which a universal primer site and unique molecular identifiers were introduced. Priming of cDNA synthesis was performed from both the TCR alpha and TCR beta constant segments. Libraries were amplified in two PCR steps, with sample barcodes and sequencing adapters added in the second step. Libraries were sequenced on Illumina HiSeq 2500 (2x100 bp) or NovaSeq (2x150 bp). Per the authors' processing: MIGEC was used to demultiplex reads and collapse the reads into UMI consensus sequences, and MiXCR was used for V(D)J alignment. Using edgeR on replicate PBMC samples, clonotypes were called vaccine-responding if FDR was below 0.01 and the log2 fold change was above 5 up to day 15. Bulk clonotypes were assigned CD4 or CD8 identity according to which sequenced CD4 or CD8 repertoire held them at higher abundance. The public reads were run again by TCRdb, first through fastp at Q25 and then through MiXCR, and only productive beta chains were kept. Identical CDR3 protein sequences are pooled into one entry, listed with their most common genes and DNA. TCRdb's processing, not the study's, gives the V and J calls here. The sample table shows 350,000 to 450,000 distinct CDR3 sequences, and around 6.5% are seen once. Approximately 16% of the sample belongs to the ten largest clones.

This clonotype was observed a handful of times. The specificity of this receptor is unknown. Per-base quality was not reported, and no clone a single base away is much larger than it. Cut back by 3 bases and 5 bases, the V and J ends lie 13 bases apart. From cysteine to phenylalanine, the CDR3 is 14 amino acids long. This entry keeps only the CDR3 DNA: 42 bases, framed from base 1. The treatment or condition label, as the study defines it: live attenuated yellow fever vaccine strain. At every blood-draw timepoint, two biological replicates of bulk PBMCs were collected. A standard Ficoll-Paque protocol was used to isolate PBMCs from peripheral blood. RNA was extracted with TriZol from bulk PBMCs, CD4 and CD8 fractions, and dextramer-positive and dextramer-negative fractions.

The sequence joins TRBV12-3 or TRBV12-4 to TRBJ2-5, with the D segment possibly TRBD1 or TRBD2, each aligning over 5 bases. The sample was PBMCs, taken 5 days after the yellow fever booster vaccination. This clonotype originated in a young man who received the YFV17D yellow fever vaccine. In nucleotides, the sequence is TGTGCCAGCAGTTTTGAGGGGCCCAGGGAGACCCAGTACTTC. Its protein reads: CASSFEGPRETQYF.